This T cell receptor (beta chain) came from a study of T cell responses to AZD1222 COVID-19 vaccine. Background on the study: Pooled in the analysis were second doses at about 4 or about 12 weeks. General study results and limits: None of the repertoires were sampled until the peak T cell response had passed.

Clones were sequenced by immunoSEQ multiplex PCR, and TCRdb holds only the in-frame ones, with some missing. Here the sample spans about 120,000 clones, 90% being singletons. The V gene lost 4 bases and the J gene lost 3 bases, with 14 bases spanning the gap. This CDR3 region has 15 residues. Germline-derived CDR1 and CDR2 are SGHKS and YYEKEE (reference sequence). As regards this clone: Its target is unknown. Different DNA sequences within this sample yield the same CDR3.

The clonotype comes from an adult in good health. This sequence joins TRBV5-5 and TRBJ2-1; possibly TRBD2 for D (6 bases). The sample here was peripheral blood, taken on day 0 of AZD1222 vaccination. The CDR3 coding sequence is TGTGCCAGCAGCCTCTTTTCGGGAGTCTACAATGAGCAGTTCTTC. Its translation: CASSLFSGVYNEQFF.